The following is a T cell receptor (beta chain) sequence with its context. Its antigen is unidentified. These data belong to a study of cytomegalovirus exposure and HLA in healthy donors. Overall study findings and caveats: Productive status was seen about 90% or about 30% of the time for most TCR beta V segments in an earlier analysis.

The primer mix had 60 Vbeta and 13 Jbeta primers. The protocol was immunoSEQ multiplex PCR, while the TCRdb copy is restricted to in-frame clones and leaves out a portion. The data show about 36,000 clones, with approximately 70% seen just once and about 6% held by the top ten. The sequenced sample consisted of PBMCs. This clonotype was obtained from a young man in good health and CMV-seronegative.

As DNA, the CDR3 is TGTGCCAGCAGCCGACAGGGGGCGCCGGAAAAACTGTTTTTT. It specifies CASSRQGAPEKLFF. This chain uses TRBV7-9 with TRBJ1-4, with 10 bases lining up with TRBD1. Germline V gene data show CDR1 as SEHNR and CDR2 as FQNEAQ (reference sequence). V lost 5 bases and J lost 8; bases outside the gene matches: 5. The CDR3 runs to 14 residues.